This TCR beta chain was captured in a study of response to subunit inactivated influenza vaccine. Regarding the study as a whole: Seasonal influenza vaccination, on each occasion, was suggested by the authors to recruit few new T cells.

V gave up 0 bases and J gave up 6 bases; unmatched junction bases: 0. Germline CDR1 is SGHTA and CDR2 is FQGNSA. This CDR3 has 13 residues. For this clonotype: Its antigen is unidentified.

In TCRdb, the RT-PCR reads were re-called with MiXCR into one record per CDR3 protein. Of about 520,000 distinct CDR3 sequences listed, around 7.7% are singletons. This clonotype was sampled from a man in his fifties or sixties who received an inactivated influenza vaccine. Here the sequenced sample was PBMCs from blood, taken approximately 25 months after vaccination. This rearrangement joins TRBV7-2 to TRBJ2-7, with 9 positions matching TRBD2. The CDR3 protein is CASSLATSGEQYF. Written as DNA, the CDR3 is TGTGCCAGCAGCTTAGCGACTAGCGGCGAGCAGTACTTC.